These 11 T cell receptor beta chains were sequenced from one sample in a study of blood T cell repertoires in COVID-19. TCRdb's table, derived via immunoSEQ multiplex PCR, lists solely in-frame clones and lacks some. The sample consists of 300,000 to 350,000 clones, 88% of them appearing once. Specimen: peripheral blood. The source of these receptors is a woman aged 70-85 years with COVID-19, enrolled during active disease.

This clone has only one observation. This rearrangement joins TRBV6-5 to TRBJ1-4; no definite D call. The germline V gene encodes CDR1 MNHEY and CDR2 SVGAGI. V was trimmed by 6 bases and J by 2 bases, leaving 10 bases between them. There are 14 residues in the CDR3. CDR3 DNA sequence: TGTGCCAGCAGGAGCCCTGCGACTAATGAAAAACTGTTTTTT. This gives the protein CASRSPATNEKLFF.

This clone came up once. The chain links TRBV7-3 to TRBJ2-1, with 7 bases fitting TRBD2. Germline V gene sequence: CDR1 SGHTA, CDR2 FQGTGA. J gave up 2 bases and V 5 bases, and 6 bases lay outside the gene matches. This CDR3 is 15 amino acids long. The CDR3 loop is CASSDSGETYNEQFF. The CDR3 nucleotides are TGTGCCAGCAGCGACAGCGGGGAAACCTACAATGAGCAGTTCTTC.

The chain employs TRBV5-1 and TRBJ2-3, with TRBD1 identical over 8 bases. The CDR3 extends over 15 amino acids. The V segment lost 4 bases and the J segment 3 bases; nucleotides outside the gene matches: 7. CDR1 is SGHRS and CDR2 is YFSETQ in the germline V gene. CDR3 nucleotide sequence: TGCGCCAGCAGCGTGGACAGGGTGGGGACAGATACGCAGTATTTT. As protein: CASSVDRVGTDTQYF.

The rearrangement uses TRBV7-3 and TRBJ2-1; 9 nucleotides agree with TRBD2. The CDR3 totals 15 residues. Germline lookup yields CDR1 SGHTA and CDR2 FQGTGA. Trimming took 5 bases from V and 7 from J; bases not matched to a gene: 9. CDR3 protein: CASSIIAGATNEQFF. The CDR3 DNA reads as TGTGCCAGCAGCATCATAGCGGGGGCCACTAATGAGCAGTTCTTC.

The chain links TRBV29-1 to TRBJ1-1; the D gene is possibly TRBD1 (5 bases). Germline V gene data show CDR1 as SQVTM and CDR2 as ANQGSEA. V lost 7 bases to trimming and J lost 11 bases, with 20 bases between them. The CDR3 is made up of 12 amino acids. This CDR3 reads CSAEGGGGWAFF. The CDR3, as DNA: TGCAGCGCCGAAGGTGGGGGGGGTTGGGCTTTCTTT.

This chain uses TRBV19 with TRBJ2-7, with D perhaps TRBD2 (6 bases). CDR1 is LNHDA and CDR2 is SQIVND in the germline V gene (reference sequence). Trimming shortened V by 2 bases and J by 7 bases, and 9 bases separated the two germline ends. The CDR3 sequence is 12 residues long. The CDR3 nucleotides are TGTGCCAGTAGTATACCCGGAGGGGAGCAGTACTTC. It codes for CASSIPGGEQYF.

This chain uses TRBV7-9 with TRBJ1-1, with D possibly matching TRBD1 (6 bases). The CDR3 consists of 13 residues. The germline V gene has CDR1 SEHNR and CDR2 FQNEAQ (reference sequence). Trimming cost V 5 bases and J 5 bases, with 12 bases left between them. In DNA, the CDR3 is TGTGCCAGCAGCCCGTCAGGGGTGACTGAAGCTTTCTTT. It encodes CASSPSGVTEAFF.

The count of this clone is one. The rearrangement uses TRBV4-1 and TRBJ2-1; 9 bases match TRBD2. The CDR3 covers 13 residues. V shed 4 bases and J 5 bases; nucleotides not matched to a gene: 0. The V gene's germline CDR1 is MGHRA and CDR2 YSYEKL. The CDR3 DNA sequence: TGCGCCAGCAGCCTAGCGGGGGACAATGAGCAGTTCTTC. Its protein product is CASSLAGDNEQFF.

The rearrangement uses TRBV18 and TRBJ1-2; perhaps TRBD1 as D (6 bases). The CDR3 contains 15 residues. The germline gives CDR1 KGHSH, CDR2 LQKENI. Trimming removed 3 bases at V and 4 bases at J, with 15 bases between. The CDR3 sequence is CASSPSVTGPYGYTF. The CDR3 bases are TGTGCCAGCTCACCGTCGGTGACAGGACCCTATGGCTACACCTTC.

The V and J genes are TRBV10-3 and TRBJ1-2, with 11 bases that match TRBD1. Germline values: CDR1 ENHRY, CDR2 SYGVKD. CDR3 length: 17 amino acids. The trim removed 7 bases at V and 2 bases at J, leaving 12 bases unmatched. Here the CDR3 reads CAINDRDRGGGNYGYTF. The CDR3 nucleotides are TGTGCCATCAACGACCGGGACAGGGGGGGTGGAAACTATGGCTACACCTTC.

This sequence joins TRBV28 and TRBJ1-2; unclear D gene. Germline V CDR1 and CDR2: MDHEN, SYDVKM. The CDR3 has 13 amino acids. The V gene lost 2 bases and the J gene lost 3 bases, with 7 bases spanning the gap. The CDR3 DNA is TGTGCCAGCAGTTTACCGCGAGACTATGGCTACACCTTC. Its protein product is CASSLPRDYGYTF.